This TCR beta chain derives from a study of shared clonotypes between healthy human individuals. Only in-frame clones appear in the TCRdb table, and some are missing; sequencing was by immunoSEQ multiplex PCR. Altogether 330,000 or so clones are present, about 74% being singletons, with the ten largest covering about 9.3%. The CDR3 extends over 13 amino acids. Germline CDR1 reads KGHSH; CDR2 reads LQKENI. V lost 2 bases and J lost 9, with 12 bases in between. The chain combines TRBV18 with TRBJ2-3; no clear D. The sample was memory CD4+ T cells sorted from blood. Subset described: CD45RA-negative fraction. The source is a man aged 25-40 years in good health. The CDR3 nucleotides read TGTGCCAGCTCACCAGACGGCCCGTCAACGCAGTATTTT. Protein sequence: CASSPDGPSTQYF. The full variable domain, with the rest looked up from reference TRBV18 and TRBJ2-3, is NAGVMQNPRHLVRRRGQEARLRCSPMKGHSHVYWYRQLPEEGLKFMVYLQKENIIDESGMPKERFSAEFPKEGPSILRIQQVVRGDSAAYFCASSPDGPSTQYFGPGTRLTVL.